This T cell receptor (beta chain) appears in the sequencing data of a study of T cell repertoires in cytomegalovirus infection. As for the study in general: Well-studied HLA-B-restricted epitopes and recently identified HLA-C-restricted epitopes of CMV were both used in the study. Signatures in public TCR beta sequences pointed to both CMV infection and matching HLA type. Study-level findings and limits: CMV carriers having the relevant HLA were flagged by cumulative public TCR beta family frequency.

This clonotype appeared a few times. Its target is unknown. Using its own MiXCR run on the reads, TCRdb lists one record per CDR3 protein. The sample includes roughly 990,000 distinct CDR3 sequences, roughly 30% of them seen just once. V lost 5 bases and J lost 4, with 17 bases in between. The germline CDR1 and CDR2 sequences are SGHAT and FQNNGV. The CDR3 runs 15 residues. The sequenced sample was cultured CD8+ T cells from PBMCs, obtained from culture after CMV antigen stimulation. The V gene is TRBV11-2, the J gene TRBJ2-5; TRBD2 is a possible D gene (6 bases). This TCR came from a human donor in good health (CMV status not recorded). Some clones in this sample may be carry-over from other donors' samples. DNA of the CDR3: TGTGCCAGCAGCCCCGGGACTCGGAACCTAGAGACCCAGTACTTC. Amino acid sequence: CASSPGTRNLETQYF. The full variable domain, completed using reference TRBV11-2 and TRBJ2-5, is EAGVAQSPRYKIIEKRQSVAFWCNPISGHATLYWYQQILGQGPKLLIQFQNNGVVDDSQLPKDRFSAERLKGVDSTLKIQPAKLEDSAVYLCASSPGTRNLETQYFGPGTRLLVL.